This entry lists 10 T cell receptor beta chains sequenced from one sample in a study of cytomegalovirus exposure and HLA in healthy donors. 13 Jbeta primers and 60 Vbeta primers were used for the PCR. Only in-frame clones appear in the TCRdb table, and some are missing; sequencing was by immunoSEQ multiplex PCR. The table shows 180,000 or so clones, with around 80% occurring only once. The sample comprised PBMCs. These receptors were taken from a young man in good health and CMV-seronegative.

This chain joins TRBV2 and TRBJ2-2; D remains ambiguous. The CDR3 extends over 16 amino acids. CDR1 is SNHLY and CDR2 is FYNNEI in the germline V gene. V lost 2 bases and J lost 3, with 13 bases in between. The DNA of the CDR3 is TGTGCCAGCAGTGAACCCGCGATTTTAGACACCGGGGAGCTGTTTTTT. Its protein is CASSEPAILDTGELFF.

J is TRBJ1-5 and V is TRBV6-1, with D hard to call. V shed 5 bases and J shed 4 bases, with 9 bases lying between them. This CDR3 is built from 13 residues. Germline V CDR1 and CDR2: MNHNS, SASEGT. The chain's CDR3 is CASSSTENQPQHF. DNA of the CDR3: TGTGCCAGCAGTTCAACGGAGAATCAGCCCCAGCATTTT.

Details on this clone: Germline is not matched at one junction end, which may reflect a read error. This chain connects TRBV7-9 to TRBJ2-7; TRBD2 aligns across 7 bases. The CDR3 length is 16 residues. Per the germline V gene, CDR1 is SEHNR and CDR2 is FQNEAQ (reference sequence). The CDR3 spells CSSSRGSAGIIYEQYF. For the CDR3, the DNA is TGTTCCAGCAGCCGAGGGTCAGCGGGGATCATCTACGAGCAGTACTTC.

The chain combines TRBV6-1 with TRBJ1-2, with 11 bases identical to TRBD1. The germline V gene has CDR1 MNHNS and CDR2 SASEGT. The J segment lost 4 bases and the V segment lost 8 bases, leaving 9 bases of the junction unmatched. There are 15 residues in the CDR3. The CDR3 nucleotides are TGTGCCAGCCATCCCGGACAGGGGGCAGTCTATGGCTACACCTTC. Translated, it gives CASHPGQGAVYGYTF.

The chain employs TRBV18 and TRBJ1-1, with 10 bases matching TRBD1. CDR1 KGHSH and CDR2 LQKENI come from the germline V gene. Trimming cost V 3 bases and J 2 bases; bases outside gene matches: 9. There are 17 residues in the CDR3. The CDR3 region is CASSPSRQGAGNTEAFF. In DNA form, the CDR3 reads TGTGCCAGCTCACCCTCCAGACAGGGGGCAGGAAACACTGAAGCTTTCTTT.

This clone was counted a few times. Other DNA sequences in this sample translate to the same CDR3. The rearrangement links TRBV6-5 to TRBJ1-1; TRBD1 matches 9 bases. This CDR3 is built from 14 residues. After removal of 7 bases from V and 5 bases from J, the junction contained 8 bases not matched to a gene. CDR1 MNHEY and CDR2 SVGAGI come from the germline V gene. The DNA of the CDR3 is TGTGCCAGCACCTTGGACAGGGGAGGGACTGAAGCTTTCTTT. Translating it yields CASTLDRGGTEAFF.

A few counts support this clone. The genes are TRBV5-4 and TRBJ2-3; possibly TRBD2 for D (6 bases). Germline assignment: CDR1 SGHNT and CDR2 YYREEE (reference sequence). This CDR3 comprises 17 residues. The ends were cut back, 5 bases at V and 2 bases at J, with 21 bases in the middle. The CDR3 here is CASRPPRDSLDTDTQYF. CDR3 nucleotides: TGTGCCAGCAGACCGCCCCGGGACTCCCTCGACACAGATACGCAGTATTTT.

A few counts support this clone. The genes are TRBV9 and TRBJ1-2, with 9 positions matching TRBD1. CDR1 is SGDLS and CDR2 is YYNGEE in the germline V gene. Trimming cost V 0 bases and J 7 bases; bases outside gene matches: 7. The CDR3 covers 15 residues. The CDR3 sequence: CASSVAFTGGRGYTF. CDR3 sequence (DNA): TGTGCCAGCAGCGTAGCCTTTACAGGGGGCCGTGGCTACACCTTC. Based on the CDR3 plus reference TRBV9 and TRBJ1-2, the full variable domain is DSGVTQTPKHLITATGQRVTLRCSPRSGDLSVYWYQQSLDQGLQFLIQYYNGEERAKGNILERFSAQQFPDLHSELNLSSLELGDSALYFCASSVAFTGGRGYTFGSGTRLTVV.

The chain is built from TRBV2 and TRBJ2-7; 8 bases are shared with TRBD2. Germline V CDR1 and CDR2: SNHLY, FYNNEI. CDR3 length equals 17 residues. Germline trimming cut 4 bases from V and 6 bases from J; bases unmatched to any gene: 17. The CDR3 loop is CASSGLQAGVMVGEQYF. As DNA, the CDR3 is TGTGCCAGCAGTGGTTTACAAGCGGGAGTGATGGTGGGCGAGCAGTACTTC.

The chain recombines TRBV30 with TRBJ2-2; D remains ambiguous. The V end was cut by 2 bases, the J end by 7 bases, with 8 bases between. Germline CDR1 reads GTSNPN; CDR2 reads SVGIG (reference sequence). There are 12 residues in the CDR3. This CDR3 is CAWSLVGGELFF. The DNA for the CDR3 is TGTGCCTGGAGTTTAGTCGGCGGGGAGCTGTTTTTT.